The source of this T cell receptor (beta chain) is a study of cytomegalovirus exposure and HLA in healthy donors. The wider study: Genotyping showed 81% of about 370 donors falling in the Caucasian-associated ancestry cluster.

About this clone itself: One end of the junction fails to match germline, which may point to a read error.

Amplification used 60 Vbeta primers and 13 Jbeta primers. Sequencing was performed with immunoSEQ multiplex PCR; in TCRdb, only in-frame clones are kept and a portion is missing. The sample records a few hundred thousand clones, approximately 79% being singletons. The CDR3 runs to 16 residues. Germline loops: CDR1 SSHAT, CDR2 FNYEAQ (reference sequence). The V and J genes are TRBV7-7 and TRBJ2-2, with 8 positions matching TRBD2. This TCR derives from a man aged 18-30 years in good health and CMV-seronegative. The sequenced material came from PBMCs. For the CDR3, the DNA is TGTGCTAGCAGCCCATCAAGCGGGGGGAACACCGGGGAGCTGTTTTTT. It yields the protein CASSPSSGGNTGELFF.